Below, 6 T cell receptor beta chains from the same sample are listed, as sequenced in a study of Tregs in tolerant kidney transplant recipients (dated 2019 in TCRdb). Preparation of the library involved the immunoSEQ multiplex PCR assay. TCRdb took over this immuneACCESS table, retaining in-frame rearrangements with V and J assigned. Such tables are incomplete; in checked studies, under half of the missing clones stem from an unresolved V gene, and the remainder is unexplained. The sample yields fewer than 100,000 clones; 85% to 95% were counted once. Clones ranked in the top ten supply approximately 0.3% of the sample. Per the publication, the time point label means: blood sample drawn before combined kidney and bone marrow transplant. Here the sequenced sample was Tregs from blood, taken before the transplant. The receptors here all came from a human donor who received a combined kidney and bone marrow transplant.

V usage is TRBV5-6 and J usage is TRBJ2-7; perhaps D is TRBD1 or TRBD2 (5 bases each). The CDR3 loop spans 15 amino acids. Per germline, CDR1 SGHDT and CDR2 YYEEEE. V was pared by 3 bases and J by 1 base, with 14 bases between. In nucleotides, the CDR3 is TGTGCCAGCAGCTCTATGGGGACGTATTCCTACGAGCAGTACTTC. Protein sequence: CASSSMGTYSYEQYF. Complete variable domain (other parts from reference TRBV5-6 and TRBJ2-7): DAGVTQSPTHLIKTRGQQVTLRCSPKSGHDTVSWYQQALGQGPQFIFQYYEEEERQRGNFPDRFSGHQFPNYSSELNVNALLLGDSALYLCASSSMGTYSYEQYFGPGTRLTVT.

The chain employs TRBV9 and TRBJ1-3, with D possibly being TRBD1 (6 bases). The V gene lost 3 bases and the J gene lost 3 bases, with 16 bases spanning the gap. Germline values: CDR1 SGDLS, CDR2 YYNGEE. CDR3 length: 16 residues. The CDR3 protein is CASSAPRGGDGNTIYF. The CDR3 region has the DNA TGTGCCAGCAGCGCCCCGAGGGGGGGGGATGGAAACACCATATATTTT.

The chain links TRBV6-5 to TRBJ1-5; unclear D gene. This CDR3 comprises 15 residues. Deletions cut 0 bases from V and 6 bases from J, with 12 bases between. Germline V lookup: CDR1 MNHEY, CDR2 SVGAGI. In nucleotides, the CDR3 is TGTGCCAGCAGTTACTCGGCGGCAGGCGGTCAGCCCCAGCATTTT. Amino acid sequence: CASSYSAAGGQPQHF.

The chain is built from TRBV12-5 and TRBJ2-5, with D hard to call. This CDR3 contains 12 residues. The germline CDR1 and CDR2 sequences are LGHNT and FRNRAP. The ends were cut back, 7 bases at V and 4 bases at J, with 10 bases in the middle. The chain's CDR3 is CASAQQRETQYF. Written as DNA, the CDR3 is TGTGCTAGTGCCCAACAAAGAGAGACCCAGTACTTC.

The V and J genes are TRBV30 and TRBJ2-7; 12 bases fit TRBD1. Germline V gene sequence: CDR1 GTSNPN, CDR2 SVGIG (reference sequence). The CDR3 consists of 14 residues. J lost 2 bases, V lost 5 bases, and 4 bases had no gene match. In DNA, the CDR3 is TGTGCCTGGGGGGACAGGGGGCCGACCTACGAGCAGTACTTC. The encoded protein is CAWGDRGPTYEQYF.

The chain links TRBV7-8 to TRBJ2-1; 10 positions agree with TRBD2. The germline V gene has CDR1 SGHVS and CDR2 FQNEAQ. The CDR3 runs 13 residues. Trimming removed 6 bases from V and 7 bases from J; junction bases left unmatched: 3. CDR3 loop: CASRRTSGNEQFF. In DNA, the CDR3 is TGTGCCAGCAGGCGGACTAGCGGAAATGAGCAGTTCTTC.